The 11 T cell receptor beta chains below were found in one sample sequenced in a study of shared T cell receptors in the human thymus. Sequencing was performed with immunoSEQ multiplex PCR; in TCRdb, only in-frame clones are kept and a portion is missing. In the table there are approximately 660,000 clones, 88% of which are singletons. The same specimen was also included in a second study, on human thymus T cells.

Sample: thymocytes. Receptors were obtained from a boy younger than two with a congenital heart defect.

The chain uses TRBV11-2 and TRBJ1-1, with D perhaps matching TRBD1 (6 bases). This CDR3 contains 14 residues. Germline assignment: CDR1 SGHAT and CDR2 FQNNGV. V was pared by 1 base and J by 7 bases, with 13 bases between. The CDR3 DNA reads TGTGCCAGCAGCTTAGGGGGGCAGGGCGGTGAAGCTTTCTTT. Its protein product is CASSLGGQGGEAFF.

This clone was counted a single time. The CDR3 DNA is TGTGCCAGCAGTTGTCGAACAGGGGTGAGCAATCAGCCCCAGCATTTT. Translation gives CASSCRTGVSNQPQHF. The chain employs TRBV28 and TRBJ1-5; 7 nucleotides match TRBD1. CDR3 length equals 16 residues. The ends lost 4 bases at V and 1 base at J; junction bases unmatched: 7. Looked up from germline, CDR1 is MDHEN and CDR2 is SYDVKM.

CDR3 sequence: CSARGDCSGNTIYF. CDR3 sequence (DNA): TGCAGCGCCCGGGGGGACTGCTCTGGAAACACCATATATTTT. This chain connects TRBV29-1 to TRBJ1-3; D possibly corresponds to TRBD1 (5 bases). CDR1 SQVTM and CDR2 ANQGSEA come from the germline V gene. This CDR3 is 14 amino acids long. Trimming took 7 bases from V and 0 from J, leaving 13 bases between them. Full variable domain (outside the CDR3, taken from reference TRBV29-1 and TRBJ1-3): SAVISQKPSRDICQRGTSLTIQCQVDSQVTMMFWYRQQPGQSLTLIATANQGSEATYESGFVIDKFPISRPNLTFSTLTVSNMSPEDSSIYLCSARGDCSGNTIYFGEGSWLTVV.

This clone showed up just once. This rearrangement joins TRBV5-5 to TRBJ2-7; possible D gene TRBD2, 5 bases. The germline gives CDR1 SGHKS, CDR2 YYEKEE (reference sequence). This CDR3 spans 17 amino acids. The germline V and J ends were trimmed by 2 bases and 3 bases, with 21 bases remaining between them. CDR3 in DNA: TGTGCCAGCAGCTTAGGACTCGGCCCAACCTCCGTCTACGAGCAGTACTTC. This gives the protein CASSLGLGPTSVYEQYF.

The V and J genes are TRBV5-6 and TRBJ2-3; unclear D gene. V was pared by 1 base and J by 0 bases, with 6 bases between. CDR1 is SGHDT and CDR2 is YYEEEE in the germline V gene. There are 14 residues in the CDR3. The CDR3 sequence is CASSLQCSTDTQYF. CDR3 DNA sequence: TGTGCCAGCAGCTTGCAGTGTAGCACAGATACGCAGTATTTT.

V usage is TRBV14 and J usage is TRBJ1-1; 8 bases are a match to TRBD1. The CDR3 sequence is 18 residues long. Germline V gives CDR1 SGHDN, CDR2 FVKESK. The trim removed 4 bases at V and 3 bases at J, leaving 16 bases unmatched. CDR3 sequence: CASSPKRGADRGYTEAFF. The CDR3 coding sequence is TGTGCCAGCAGCCCCAAACGGGGGGCCGACAGGGGATACACTGAAGCTTTCTTT.

The chain carries TRBV7-2 and TRBJ2-7; weak D call: TRBD2 (6 bases). The germline V gene encodes CDR1 SGHTA and CDR2 FQGNSA. This CDR3 has 14 residues. V lost 7 bases to trimming and J lost 6 bases, with 19 bases between them. The CDR3 loop reads CASTKAGPLAEQYF. CDR3 DNA sequence: TGTGCCAGCACGAAAGCGGGCCCCTTGGCCGAGCAGTACTTC.

CDR3 in DNA: TGTGCCAGCAGCTCTTATCTGACTAGCGCCCACCAAGGGGAGCAGTTCTTC. Its protein is CASSSYLTSAHQGEQFF. The chain couples TRBV12-1 to TRBJ2-1; the DNA was not compared with TRBD2, the D call given in the table. TRBV12-1 constitutes a pseudogene. The CDR3 totals 17 residues.

The V and J genes are TRBV2 and TRBJ2-7; D is ambiguous. CDR3 length equals 13 residues. CDR1 and CDR2 (germline): SNHLY, FYNNEI. The ends were cut back, 4 bases at V and 3 bases at J, with 10 bases in the middle. CDR3 protein: CASSGSKYYEQYF. CDR3 DNA: TGTGCCAGCAGTGGGAGCAAATACTACGAGCAGTACTTC. The whole variable domain, remainder taken from reference TRBV2 and TRBJ2-7, is EPEVTQTPSHQVTQMGQEVILRCVPISNHLYFYWYRQILGQKVEFLVSFYNNEISEKSEIFDDQFSVERPDGSNFTLKIRSTKLEDSAMYFCASSGSKYYEQYFGPGTRLTVT.

J is TRBJ1-5 and V is TRBV29-1; the match to TRBD1 covers 8 bases. V was pared by 4 bases and J by 6 bases, with 8 bases of the junction left unmatched. The CDR3 is made up of 14 amino acids. CDR1 is SQVTM and CDR2 is ANQGSEA in the germline V gene. CDR3 sequence reads: CSVAIGQGGQPQHF. The CDR3 bases are TGCAGCGTTGCCATAGGACAGGGAGGTCAGCCCCAGCATTTT.

This chain joins TRBV5-6 and TRBJ2-7; the match to TRBD1 covers 7 bases. CDR3 length: 14 residues. Germline CDR1 SGHDT, CDR2 YYEEEE. V was clipped by 3 bases and J by 2 bases; unmatched bases: 5. The CDR3 loop is CASSYRDRAYEQYF. DNA of the CDR3: TGTGCCAGCAGCTACCGGGACAGAGCCTACGAGCAGTACTTC.